This record looks at one T cell receptor (beta chain) sequence and its context. What it recognizes is unknown. The sequencing template was cDNA reverse transcribed from extracted RNA. The assay was immunoSEQ multiplex PCR, and TCRdb's table has in-frame clones only and misses some. This table has approximately 180,000 clones, approximately 57% appearing once. The data were obtained in a study of CD8+ T cells in alopecia areata. Study overall: The drug, tofacitinib, lasted 6 to 18 months, followed by 6 months off drug.

This sample's treatment: oral pan-JAK inhibitor, 5-10 mg twice daily. Findings and caveats of the study: Alphabeta T cells residing in normal skin are also sequenced in scalp samples. The treated group had a single nonresponder, limiting CD8+ expansion-response conclusions.

V lost 1 base to trimming and J lost 7 bases, with 5 bases between them. CDR3 length equals 12 residues. From germline, CDR1 is ENHRY and CDR2 SYGVKD. The chain couples TRBV10-3 to TRBJ1-5; no reliable D call. The origin of this receptor is a human donor with alopecia areata. The sample was CD4+ T cells sorted from blood, taken at week 24, from a patient treated with tofacitinib. The CDR3 protein is CAISELRQPQHF. CDR3 nucleotide sequence: TGTGCCATCAGTGAGTTGCGACAGCCCCAGCATTTT.